This TCR beta chain originates from a study of blood T cell repertoires in COVID-19. Original analysis: Amplification of reference gene primers was used by the study to estimate nucleated cell counts. Some clones are missing from TCRdb's copy, which holds only in-frame ones; the method was immunoSEQ multiplex PCR. That table supplies the V and J calls and clone size; D and trimming were determined from the DNA. The sample carries roughly 230,000 clones, 88% recorded once. This clone was picked up one time. V gave up 4 bases and J gave up 5 bases, with 6 bases separating them. The CDR3 loop spans 12 amino acids. Per the germline V gene, CDR1 is GTSNPN and CDR2 is SVGIG (reference sequence).

The sequence was collected from a human donor in a cohort sampled during active COVID-19. The gene calls are TRBV30 and TRBJ2-6, with unresolved D. The sample taken for sequencing was peripheral blood. CDR3 sequence: CAWNSRANVLTF. The CDR3 DNA is TGTGCCTGGAACAGTAGGGCCAACGTCCTGACTTTC. The full variable domain, rest sourced from reference TRBV30 and TRBJ2-6, is SQTIHQWPATLVQPVGSPLSLECTVEGTSNPNLYWYRQAAGRGLQLLFYSVGIGQISSEVPQNLSASRPQDRQFILSSKKLLLSDSGFYLCAWNSRANVLTFGAGSRLTVL.